The rows below give T cell receptor beta chains drawn from one sample of a study of identical twins. MiXCR was run by TCRdb on the 5' RACE reads, yielding one entry per CDR3 protein. This sample has around 490,000 distinct CDR3 sequences, with 13% to 15% found just once. These data also formed part of another study, on yellow fever vaccine responses in identical twins.

Sequenced: CD4+ T cells sorted from blood. These receptors were taken from a young woman in good health. Both conserved end residues are part of each CDR3. The order of the fields is V gene, clone size, D gene, J gene, CDR3 protein, CDR3 DNA. The D gene is left open where the match is weak. Rows give clone size only sometimes, using once, few, many, or a class for an expanded clone.

TRBV20-1	-	-	TRBJ2-5	CSASFQNQETQYF	TGCAGTGCTAGTTTTCAGAACCAAGAGACCCAGTACTTC
TRBV20-1	-	TRBD1	TRBJ2-7	CSARVGQGVDEQYF	TGCAGTGCTAGAGTTGGTCAGGGGGTCGACGAGCAGTACTTC
TRBV4-1	-	-	TRBJ2-1	CASSQPMKGGHEQFF	TGCGCCAGCAGCCAACCAATGAAGGGTGGACATGAGCAGTTCTTC
TRBV3-1	-	-	TRBJ1-2	CASSQVTKGYTF	TGTGCCAGCAGCCAAGTTACAAAAGGCTACACCTTC
TRBV12-3/TRBV12-4	-	-	TRBJ1-6	CASSLTHVERSPLHF	TGTGCCAGCAGTTTAACTCACGTGGAACGGTCACCCCTCCACTTT
TRBV10-3	few	-	TRBJ2-7	CAIGTGQGQYEQYF	TGTGCCATCGGAACGGGACAAGGACAATACGAGCAGTACTTC
TRBV18	few	-	TRBJ2-1	CASSPSGGLNEQFF	TGTGCCAGCTCACCTTCCGGGGGCCTCAATGAGCAGTTCTTC
TRBV4-2	few	TRBD2	TRBJ2-3	CASSQGSPGLASTDTQYF	TGTGCCAGCAGCCAAGGGAGTCCCGGACTAGCTAGCACAGATACGCAGTATTTT
TRBV6-1	few	-	TRBJ1-2	CASSRLGEPNYGYTF	TGTGCCAGCAGCCGACTTGGGGAGCCGAACTATGGCTACACCTTC
TRBV7-9	many	-	TRBJ1-2	CASSLASDTYGYTF	TGTGCCAGCAGCTTAGCGAGCGATACCTATGGCTACACCTTC
TRBV2	-	-	TRBJ2-7	CASKVGEASYEQYF	TGTGCCAGCAAGGTAGGAGAGGCCTCCTACGAGCAGTACTTC
TRBV12-3/TRBV12-4	few	-	TRBJ2-2	CASSFKGAGELFF	TGTGCCAGCAGTTTTAAGGGTGCCGGGGAGCTGTTTTTT
TRBV20-1	-	TRBD1	TRBJ2-3	CSAPRQGTTDTQYF	TGCAGTGCGCCCCGACAGGGGACCACAGATACGCAGTATTTT
TRBV5-1	-	-	TRBJ2-2	CASSYFPGSSDTGELFF	TGCGCCAGCAGCTACTTTCCCGGGAGTTCGGACACCGGGGAGCTGTTTTTT
TRBV4-1	few	-	TRBJ2-2	CASSQDPVAGWTGELFF	TGCGCCAGCAGCCAAGATCCCGTGGCGGGCTGGACCGGGGAGCTGTTTTTT
TRBV2	-	-	TRBJ2-5	CASLPGIQETQYF	TGTGCCAGCCTTCCCGGGATACAAGAGACCCAGTACTTC
TRBV24-1	-	TRBD1	TRBJ2-1	CATVRTGGTRDEQFF	TGTGCCACCGTGCGGACAGGGGGAACGAGGGATGAGCAGTTCTTC
TRBV28	-	-	TRBJ2-5	CASSPASSETQYF	TGTGCCAGCAGCCCGGCTAGTTCGGAGACCCAGTACTTC
TRBV5-4	-	-	TRBJ2-5	CASRTRGAKETQYF	TGTGCCAGCAGGACACGGGGAGCGAAAGAGACCCAGTACTTC
TRBV6-2/TRBV6-3	few	TRBD2	TRBJ2-1	CASSYSASGVHEQFF	TGTGCCAGCAGTTACTCCGCTAGCGGGGTCCATGAGCAGTTCTTC
TRBV12-3/TRBV12-4	-	-	TRBJ2-1	CASREPGKWEQFF	TGTGCCAGCAGGGAACCAGGGAAATGGGAGCAGTTCTTC
TRBV4-1	few	-	TRBJ2-5	CASSPRLSSQETQYF	TGCGCCAGCAGCCCGCGACTATCCTCACAAGAGACCCAGTACTTC
TRBV5-1	many	-	TRBJ1-4	CASRLENTNEKLFF	TGCGCCAGCAGACTGGAGAACACGAATGAAAAACTGTTTTTT
TRBV7-7	many	TRBD1	TRBJ2-2	CASSIGQGSTGELFF	TGTGCCAGCAGCATAGGACAGGGATCCACCGGGGAGCTGTTTTTT